One sample yielded the 3 T cell receptor beta chains listed below, sequenced in a study of blood T cell repertoires in COVID-19. Profiled with immunoSEQ multiplex PCR; TCRdb holds only in-frame clones, not every one. The data show some 90,000 clones, around 92% seen once. Sequenced material: peripheral blood. These receptor sequences come from a man aged 50 or older with COVID-19, enrolled during active disease.

The gene calls are TRBV29-1 and TRBJ2-2; tentative D call: TRBD1 (6 bases). The CDR3 contains 13 residues. The germline V gene has CDR1 SQVTM and CDR2 ANQGSEA. The V gene lost 7 bases and the J gene lost 0 bases, with 9 bases spanning the gap. The chain's CDR3 is CSGGHPNTGELFF. CDR3 DNA sequence: TGCAGCGGGGGACATCCGAACACCGGGGAGCTGTTTTTT.

CDR3 residues: CATGTERNEKLFF. The CDR3 nucleotides read TGTGCCACCGGGACAGAAAGGAATGAAAAACTGTTTTTT. The chain couples TRBV2 to TRBJ1-4; 7 bases map to TRBD1. Unmatched junction bases numbered 7, after V lost 10 bases and J lost 5 bases. This CDR3 comprises 13 residues. From germline, CDR1 is SNHLY and CDR2 FYNNEI.

This chain links TRBV24-1 with TRBJ2-7; 8 bases are a match to TRBD1. V lost 3 bases and J lost 3; bases outside the gene matches: 6. Germline V lookup: CDR1 KGHDR, CDR2 SFDVKD. This CDR3 region has 15 residues. CDR3 loop: CATSDRAGTGYEQYF. CDR3 sequence (DNA): TGTGCCACCAGTGATAGGGCAGGGACAGGCTACGAGCAGTACTTC.